The 30 T cell receptor beta chains in this list originate from one sample, sequenced in a study of beta chain features in type 1 diabetes. Findings and caveats of the study: TCRB CDR3s from Type 1 diabetes patients were moderately but significantly shorter in all four CD4+ subsets.

Expressed TCRB transcripts were sequenced after all isolated RNA was converted to cDNA. Data came from immunoSEQ multiplex PCR; TCRdb stores just in-frame clones and leaves some out. The data show approximately 250,000 clones, approximately 10% seen once. These receptors' targets are unknown. The sequenced sample consisted of naive CD4+ T cells from blood. The receptors here all came from a man younger than 45 with type 1 diabetes.

This clone appeared a few times. The chain couples TRBV14 to TRBJ2-7; TRBD2 aligns across 10 bases. The V segment lost 4 bases and the J segment 4 bases; nucleotides outside the gene matches: 1. The V gene's germline CDR1 is SGHDN and CDR2 FVKESK. The CDR3 is 13 residues long. The CDR3 spells CASSLGLAYEQYF. For the CDR3, the DNA is TGTGCCAGCAGCCTGGGACTAGCGTACGAGCAGTACTTC.

This clone was recorded a few times. The genes are TRBV4-1 and TRBJ2-1; possible D gene TRBD2, 5 bases. The CDR3 has 16 residues. Per the germline V gene, CDR1 is MGHRA and CDR2 is YSYEKL. Trimming took 1 base from V and 2 from J, leaving 12 bases between them. CDR3 nucleotide sequence: TGCGCCAGCAGCCAAGCCTCTAGCTACACCTACAATGAGCAGTTCTTC. Protein product: CASSQASSYTYNEQFF.

This chain connects TRBV5-4 to TRBJ1-5; TRBD1 matches at 9 bases. V was pared by 0 bases and J by 8 bases, with 0 bases of the junction left unmatched. CDR1 is SGHNT and CDR2 is YYREEE in the germline V gene (reference sequence). The CDR3 has 13 residues. CDR3 in DNA: TGTGCCAGCAGCTTGGGGACAGGGGAGCCCCAGCATTTT. As protein: CASSLGTGEPQHF.

In this sample, this clone turned up a few times. This chain links TRBV7-8 with TRBJ2-3, with 9 bases lining up with TRBD1. The CDR3 loop spans 14 amino acids. Germline loops: CDR1 SGHVS, CDR2 FQNEAQ. The trim removed 5 bases at V and 6 bases at J, leaving 6 bases unmatched. CDR3 sequence reads: CASSPDRGRDTQYF. In nucleotides, the CDR3 is TGTGCCAGCAGCCCAGACAGGGGGAGGGATACGCAGTATTTT.

V gene TRBV6-5 combines with J gene TRBJ2-1; possibly TRBD1 for D (6 bases). There are 12 residues in the CDR3. V was clipped by 6 bases and J by 5 bases, with 8 bases between them. The germline CDR1 and CDR2 sequences are MNHEY and SVGAGI. The CDR3 DNA reads as TGTGCCAGCAGAGGACAGCACAATGAGCAGTTCTTC. This sequence encodes CASRGQHNEQFF.

The chain links TRBV10-3 to TRBJ2-7; D possibly corresponds to TRBD2 (5 bases). The CDR3 sequence is 14 residues long. Germline V gene sequence: CDR1 ENHRY, CDR2 SYGVKD. Trimming removed 0 bases from V and 2 bases from J, with 8 bases in between. This chain's CDR3 is CAISESERAYEQYF. In nucleotides, the CDR3 is TGTGCCATCAGTGAGTCGGAGAGGGCCTACGAGCAGTACTTC.

This clone was observed a few times. This chain connects TRBV4-2 to TRBJ2-7; D might be TRBD2 (5 bases). CDR3 length equals 16 residues. CDR1 is LGHNA, CDR2 YNFKEQ, per germline. V gave up 0 bases and J gave up 2 bases, with 14 bases separating them. In DNA form, the CDR3 reads TGTGCCAGCAGCCAAGATGGGGATAGCGTCCCCTACGAGCAGTACTTC. This gives the protein CASSQDGDSVPYEQYF.

Concerning this clone itself: Other DNA sequences in this specimen translate into the identical CDR3. The gene calls are TRBV2 and TRBJ2-5; 8 nucleotides align to TRBD2. The CDR3 is 13 residues long. V lost 2 bases to trimming and J lost 4 bases; unmatched junction nucleotides: 0. Germline CDR1 SNHLY, CDR2 FYNNEI. The CDR3 DNA is TGTGCCAGCAGTGAACGGGGGGGAGAGACCCAGTACTTC. Translating it yields CASSERGGETQYF.

This clone appeared a few times. This chain connects TRBV27 to TRBJ1-1, with 7 positions matching TRBD1. CDR1 MNHEY and CDR2 SMNVEV come from the germline V gene (reference sequence). This CDR3 has 14 amino acids. The ends lost 5 bases at V and 3 bases at J; junction bases unmatched: 6. This CDR3 reads CASSLRDRYTEAFF. The CDR3 region has the DNA TGTGCCAGCAGTCTCCGGGACAGATACACTGAAGCTTTCTTT.

The genes are TRBV4-1 and TRBJ2-7; perhaps TRBD1 as D (5 bases). The CDR3 spans 16 residues. Trimming took 0 bases from V and 0 from J, leaving 12 bases between them. Germline V CDR1 and CDR2: MGHRA, YSYEKL. CDR3 coding DNA: TGCGCCAGCAGCCAAGATCTACAGGTTAGCTCCTACGAGCAGTACTTC. Amino acids: CASSQDLQVSSYEQYF.

The chain uses TRBV18 and TRBJ2-5; D gene ambiguous. With 4 bases removed from V and 5 bases from J, the gap between germline ends came to 11 bases. This CDR3 contains 13 residues. CDR1 KGHSH and CDR2 LQKENI come from the germline V gene. CDR3 DNA: TGTGCCAGCTCACTTTCCAGTGGTGAGACCCAGTACTTC. Its protein is CASSLSSGETQYF.

This chain joins TRBV7-2 and TRBJ2-7, with D unclear. Deletions cut 5 bases from V and 4 bases from J, with 9 bases between. Germline V gene sequence: CDR1 SGHTA, CDR2 FQGNSA. This CDR3 is 12 amino acids long. The CDR3 here is CASSLEAYEQYF. DNA for the CDR3: TGTGCCAGCAGCCTAGAAGCTTACGAGCAGTACTTC.

This clone was seen more than once but under ten times. The CDR3 spells CASSIKSGGQPQHF. The DNA for the CDR3 is TGTGCCAGTAGTATCAAGAGCGGGGGCCAGCCCCAGCATTTT. The gene calls are TRBV19 and TRBJ1-5, with D possibly being TRBD1 (6 bases). Looked up from germline, CDR1 is LNHDA and CDR2 is SQIVND (reference sequence). Between the trimmed V and J ends, which lost 3 bases and 7 bases, there was a span of 13 bases. CDR3 length: 14 amino acids.

About this clone itself: The junction does not match germline at one end; this may be a read error. This rearrangement joins TRBV18 to TRBJ1-5, with D uncertain. Germline V gene lookup returns CDR1 KGHSH and CDR2 LQKENI. CDR3 size: 11 residues. The chain's CDR3 is CASSPRSGRYF. In nucleotides, the CDR3 is TGTGCCAGCTCACCGAGATCCGGTCGGTATTTT.

The CDR3 nucleotides are TGTGCCAGCAGCCTAGAGGTGGCTAGCGGGTACAATGAGCAGTTCTTC. It specifies CASSLEVASGYNEQFF. V is TRBV4-2 and J is TRBJ2-1; 8 bases are a match to TRBD2. V shed 4 bases, J shed 4 bases, and the junction held 9 bases outside the gene matches. Germline CDR1 reads LGHNA; CDR2 reads YNFKEQ. The CDR3 extends over 16 amino acids.

The chain employs TRBV2 and TRBJ1-1; possibly TRBD1 for D (5 bases). The CDR3 has 12 amino acids. Trimming took off 5 bases at V and 5 bases at J, with 9 bases between the two ends. Germline V gene data show CDR1 as SNHLY and CDR2 as FYNNEI. The CDR3 DNA reads as TGTGCCAGCAGTCAGGGCCGGACTGAAGCTTTCTTT. Translating it yields CASSQGRTEAFF.

The chain carries TRBV7-9 and TRBJ2-2; no firm D call. CDR3 size: 15 residues. The germline V and J ends were trimmed by 2 bases and 0 bases, with 7 bases remaining between them. The germline V gene encodes CDR1 SEHNR and CDR2 FQNEAQ (reference sequence). CDR3 region: CASSLLSANTGELFF. In DNA, the CDR3 is TGTGCCAGCAGCTTACTGTCAGCGAACACCGGGGAGCTGTTTTTT.

CDR3 DNA sequence: TGTGCCAGCAGCTTAGCCCCGGGACTAGCGGGGGGAGTTGCGAACATTCAGTACTTC. Translated, it gives CASSLAPGLAGGVANIQYF. This chain connects TRBV7-6 to TRBJ2-4; TRBD2 aligns across 15 bases. The germline V gene has CDR1 SGHVS and CDR2 FNYEAQ. The CDR3 is 19 amino acids. Unmatched junction bases numbered 10, after V lost 0 bases and J lost 7 bases. The variable domain in full, completed from reference TRBV7-6 and TRBJ2-4, reads GAGVSQSPRYKVTKRGQDVALRCDPISGHVSLYWYRQALGQGPEFLTYFNYEAQQDKSGLPNDRFSAERPEGSISTLTIQRTEQRDSAMYRCASSLAPGLAGGVANIQYFGAGTRLSVL.

V usage is TRBV7-2 and J usage is TRBJ2-4; D is possibly TRBD1 (5 bases). This CDR3 region has 15 residues. Trimming pared 1 base from V and 3 bases from J, leaving 10 bases between. Germline-derived CDR1 and CDR2 are SGHTA and FQGNSA. The CDR3 is CASSLGGVGKNIQYF. In DNA, the CDR3 is TGTGCCAGCAGCTTAGGGGGCGTGGGCAAAAACATTCAGTACTTC.

V and J are TRBV28 and TRBJ1-5; 7 bases align to TRBD1. The trim removed 6 bases at V and 7 bases at J, leaving 6 bases unmatched. The CDR3 sequence is 13 residues long. In germline, CDR1 is MDHEN, CDR2 SYDVKM. This chain's CDR3 is CASRTSGGQPQHF. The CDR3, as DNA: TGTGCCAGCAGGACCTCAGGGGGACAGCCCCAGCATTTT. The full variable domain, its missing parts supplied by reference TRBV28 and TRBJ1-5, is DVKVTQSSRYLVKRTGEKVFLECVQDMDHENMFWYRQDPGLGLRLIYFSYDVKMKEKGDIPEGYSVSREKKERFSLILESASTNQTSMYLCASRTSGGQPQHFGDGTRLSIL.

This clone was seen only a few times. The V and J genes are TRBV4-2 and TRBJ1-5; D is ambiguous. The V gene's germline CDR1 is LGHNA and CDR2 YNFKEQ. CDR3 size: 15 residues. The V and J ends lost 0 bases and 4 bases respectively, with 10 bases between them. CDR3 nucleotide sequence: TGTGCCAGCAGCCAAGAGGTGGGCGGGAATCAGCCCCAGCATTTT. Encoded protein: CASSQEVGGNQPQHF.

The CDR3 protein is CASSPRGLAQGTQYF. The CDR3 nucleotides are TGTGCCAGCAGCCCGAGGGGACTAGCGCAGGGGACCCAGTACTTC. The chain joins TRBV11-2 to TRBJ2-5, with TRBD2 identical over 10 bases. The junction had 10 bases not matched to a gene; V was cut back by 5 bases and J by 7 bases. CDR3 length equals 15 residues. CDR1 and CDR2 (germline): SGHAT, FQNNGV.

This clone has more than one count but fewer than ten. The chain links TRBV7-9 to TRBJ1-2; 9 bases are a match to TRBD1. Germline CDR1 SEHNR, CDR2 FQNEAQ (reference sequence). The CDR3 sequence is 13 residues long. V shed 4 bases, J shed 6 bases, and the junction held 3 bases outside the gene matches. CDR3: CASSSGTGHGYTF. CDR3 nucleotide sequence: TGTGCCAGCAGCTCCGGGACAGGGCATGGCTACACCTTC.

The chain has TRBV14 and TRBJ1-1; D remains unclear. V was clipped by 3 bases and J by 5 bases, with 10 bases between them. The CDR3 sequence is 13 residues long. CDR1 is SGHDN and CDR2 is FVKESK in the germline V gene. The CDR3 region has the DNA TGTGCCAGCAGCCAGAGAGAACGTACTGAAGCTTTCTTT. It codes for CASSQRERTEAFF.

This sequence joins TRBV29-1 and TRBJ2-1; 9 bases are shared with TRBD1. Germline lookup yields CDR1 SQVTM and CDR2 ANQGSEA. The trim removed 5 bases at V and 7 bases at J, leaving 9 bases unmatched. CDR3 size: 14 residues. CDR3 residues: CSVLGTGIGNEQFF. DNA of the CDR3: TGCAGCGTTCTAGGGACAGGGATTGGGAATGAGCAGTTCTTC.

In this sample, this clone turned up a few times. The chain is built from TRBV19 and TRBJ2-3; 9 nucleotides agree with TRBD2. Germline values: CDR1 LNHDA, CDR2 SQIVND (reference sequence). V lost 9 bases, J lost 6 bases, and 13 bases stayed unmatched. CDR3 length equals 15 residues. The CDR3 spells CASKRSGGRPDTQYF. The CDR3 region has the DNA TGTGCCAGCAAACGCAGCGGGGGGCGTCCGGATACGCAGTATTTT.

The rearrangement links TRBV28 to TRBJ1-5; a possible D gene is TRBD1 (5 bases). The CDR3 runs to 16 residues. Trimming removed 7 bases at V and 2 bases at J, with 18 bases between. Germline-derived CDR1 and CDR2 are MDHEN and SYDVKM. Here the CDR3 reads CASTIMTAKGNQPQHF. CDR3 bases: TGTGCCAGCACCATAATGACAGCTAAGGGCAATCAGCCCCAGCATTTT. The full variable domain, completed using reference TRBV28 and TRBJ1-5, is DVKVTQSSRYLVKRTGEKVFLECVQDMDHENMFWYRQDPGLGLRLIYFSYDVKMKEKGDIPEGYSVSREKKERFSLILESASTNQTSMYLCASTIMTAKGNQPQHFGDGTRLSIL.

This clone was seen more than once but under ten times. At the DNA level, this CDR3 is encoded by other sequences in the same sample as well. This rearrangement joins TRBV18 to TRBJ1-5; 7 nucleotides match TRBD1. Germline CDR1 is KGHSH and CDR2 is LQKENI. The CDR3 extends over 13 amino acids. V gave up 3 bases and J gave up 5 bases; unmatched junction bases: 1. The CDR3 region is CASSPDRDQPQHF. In DNA, the CDR3 is TGTGCCAGCTCACCCGACAGGGATCAGCCCCAGCATTTT.

This clone was recorded a few times. This sequence joins TRBV9 and TRBJ2-1; weak D call: TRBD2 (6 bases). Germline V gene data show CDR1 as SGDLS and CDR2 as YYNGEE. The ends were cut back, 0 bases at V and 1 base at J, with 11 bases in the middle. This CDR3 spans 16 amino acids. CDR3 loop: CASSVEGTGSYNEQFF. CDR3 nucleotide sequence: TGTGCCAGCAGCGTAGAAGGGACTGGATCCTACAATGAGCAGTTCTTC.

The V and J genes are TRBV7-8 and TRBJ2-7, with D perhaps TRBD1 (6 bases). The CDR3 runs 13 residues. Germline CDR1 is SGHVS and CDR2 is FQNEAQ. V was trimmed by 5 bases and J by 6 bases, leaving 14 bases between them. The CDR3 protein is CASSPRTAVEQYF. The CDR3 region has the DNA TGTGCCAGCAGCCCGCGGACAGCCGTCGAGCAGTACTTC.